This T cell receptor beta chain came from a study of T cell responses to AZD1222 COVID-19 vaccine. Whole-study results and caveats: Unmutated regions of variants are reportedly targeted by nearly half of spike-specific TCRs.

Some clones are missing from TCRdb's copy, which holds only in-frame ones; the method was immunoSEQ multiplex PCR. The sample yields approximately 190,000 clones, just over 90% seen once. Trimming left V 2 bases short and J 4 bases short, with 8 bases between. The CDR3 spans 13 residues. Remarks on this clone: Its antigen is unknown.

The TCR was taken from an adult who received the MenACWY meningococcal vaccine as a control. The sequences come from peripheral blood, collected 28 days after the second dose of the MenACWY control vaccine. This rearrangement joins TRBV12-3 or TRBV12-4 to TRBJ1-2; D gene unclear. DNA of the CDR3: TGTGCCAGCAGTTTACGGACCTTCTATGGCTACACCTTC. Translation: CASSLRTFYGYTF.